Listed below are T cell receptor beta chains from one sample, sequenced in a study of blood T cell repertoires in COVID-19. Data came from immunoSEQ multiplex PCR; TCRdb stores just in-frame clones and leaves some out. The profile covers around 180,000 clones, with 83% appearing a single time and about 1.6% taken by the ten largest. Sequencing was performed on peripheral blood. These receptor sequences come from a human donor in a cohort sampled during active COVID-19. Both conserved end residues are part of each CDR3. D genes are given only for firm matches. A row's size may be missing; if present it is once, few, many or a size class.

CDR3aa	CDR3nt	j_gene	v_gene	abundance	d_gene
CASRDSGHPYEQYF	TGTGCCAGCAGGGACTCGGGACACCCCTACGAGCAGTACTTC	TRBJ2-7	TRBV5-4	NA	NA
CASSFGTLSYEQYF	TGTGCCAGCAGCTTTGGGACACTCTCCTACGAGCAGTACTTC	TRBJ2-7	TRBV5-6	NA	NA
CASSAQGLGYGYTF	TGTGCCAGCAGCGCGCAGGGACTTGGCTATGGCTACACCTTC	TRBJ1-2	TRBV5-4	NA	NA
CASSPWTNNEQFF	TGCGCCAGCAGCCCCTGGACAAACAATGAGCAGTTCTTC	TRBJ2-1	TRBV4-1	few	NA
CASSSGQGAREQYF	TGTGCCAGCAGCTCGGGACAGGGGGCTCGGGAGCAGTACTTC	TRBJ2-7	TRBV7-9	NA	TRBD1
CASSDLEGGGETQYF	TGTGCCAGCAGTGACCTTGAGGGAGGCGGGGAGACCCAGTACTTC	TRBJ2-5	TRBV6-1	NA	NA
CASSLGGLDNEQFF	TGTGCCAGCAGCTTAGGGGGCCTTGACAATGAGCAGTTCTTC	TRBJ2-1	TRBV11-1	NA	NA
CASSPPGGDDYGYTF	TGTGCCAGCTCACCTCCAGGGGGCGATGACTATGGCTACACCTTC	TRBJ1-2	TRBV18	NA	TRBD1
CATCLDRTLTDTQYF	TGTGCCACCTGCTTGGACAGGACCCTCACAGATACGCAGTATTTT	TRBJ2-3	TRBV15	NA	TRBD1
CASSLFGGSRDRANYGYTF	TGTGCCAGCAGTTTATTTGGAGGGTCGAGGGACAGGGCTAACTATGGCTACACCTTC	TRBJ1-2	TRBV27	few	TRBD1
CASRTGTSGTFRTDTQYF	TGTGCCAGCAGAACCGGGACTAGCGGGACATTCCGCACAGATACGCAGTATTTT	TRBJ2-3	TRBV2	NA	TRBD2
CASSLLPIGGRSGQPQHF	TGCGCCAGCAGCTTGTTACCGATAGGGGGCAGGTCGGGTCAGCCCCAGCATTTT	TRBJ1-5	TRBV5-1	few	TRBD1
CASSLRGGTRDAKTDTQYF	TGTGCCAGCAGCTTAAGGGGGGGAACGCGGGACGCCAAGACGGATACGCAGTATTTT	TRBJ2-3	TRBV11-2	NA	NA
CASSYGGRNQPQHF	TGTGCCAGCAGTTACGGGGGGAGGAATCAGCCCCAGCATTTT	TRBJ1-5	TRBV6-5	NA	NA
CASSPAGLPEQYF	TGTGCCAGCAGCCCGGCGGGGTTACCCGAGCAGTACTTC	TRBJ2-7	TRBV5-4	NA	NA
CASSLGGGTGNTIYF	TGTGCCAGCAGCCTAGGTGGGGGCACTGGAAACACCATATATTTT	TRBJ1-3	TRBV6-5	few	NA
CASSAGTRSGTEAFF	TGCGCCAGCAGCGCCGGGACACGGAGCGGAACTGAAGCTTTCTTT	TRBJ1-1	TRBV5-1	NA	NA